These 21 T cell receptor beta chains came from one sample sequenced in a study of Ad26.COV2.S vaccination and SARS-CoV-2 variants. TCRdb's copy holds only in-frame clones and misses some; the assay was immunoSEQ multiplex PCR. The table has 350,000 to 400,000 clones, approximately 89% seen once. The sample's treatment: about 20 received Ad26.COV2.S at low or high dose, single or two shots; several received placebo; per-sample allocation not given. The investigators took samples on day 63 after the first vaccine or placebo injection. The sequencing used peripheral blood, collected in a trial of Ad26.COV2.S vaccine versus placebo. The origin of the receptors is a person aged 18-65 years who received the Ad26.COV2.S COVID-19 vaccine or a placebo.

The rearrangement uses TRBV3-1 (or the pseudogene TRBV3-2) and TRBJ1-3, with a tentative D call TRBD1 (6 bases). Germline V CDR1 and CDR2: LGHDT, YNNKEL (reference sequence). There are 16 residues in the CDR3. Trimming took 5 bases from V and 2 from J, leaving 16 bases between them. The CDR3 DNA follows: TGTGCCAGCAGCTCAACCTCAGGGGTCCCTGGAAACACCATATATTTT. The encoded protein is CASSSTSGVPGNTIYF.

The chain is built from TRBV18 and TRBJ2-6; no reliable D call. V shed 3 bases and J shed 4 bases, with 10 bases lying between them. Looked up from germline, CDR1 is KGHSH and CDR2 is LQKENI. The length of the CDR3 is 15 residues. CDR3 in DNA: TGTGCCAGCTCACCCAACTCGATAGGGGCCAACGTCCTGACTTTC. This encodes CASSPNSIGANVLTF. Together with reference TRBV18 and TRBJ2-6, the CDR3 gives the full variable domain: NAGVMQNPRHLVRRRGQEARLRCSPMKGHSHVYWYRQLPEEGLKFMVYLQKENIIDESGMPKERFSAEFPKEGPSILRIQQVVRGDSAAYFCASSPNSIGANVLTFGAGSRLTVL.

This clone was seen only once. V is TRBV5-1 and J is TRBJ2-1, with TRBD2 matching 13 bases. The CDR3 loop spans 15 amino acids. CDR1 is SGHRS and CDR2 is YFSETQ in the germline V gene. V shed 6 bases and J 8 bases; nucleotides not matched to a gene: 8. The CDR3 DNA reads as TGCGCCAGCAACGGACTAGCGGGAGTAGTGGATGAGCAGTTCTTC. Translation: CASNGLAGVVDEQFF.

The chain joins TRBV5-1 to TRBJ2-1; 12 nucleotides match TRBD2. Per germline, CDR1 SGHRS and CDR2 YFSETQ. V lost 3 bases to trimming and J lost 7 bases; unmatched junction nucleotides: 5. The CDR3 runs 15 residues. This CDR3 is CASSSGLAGRNEQFF. In DNA form, the CDR3 reads TGCGCCAGCAGCTCCGGACTAGCGGGGAGGAATGAGCAGTTCTTC.

This chain connects TRBV10-2 to TRBJ2-7; D is possibly TRBD2 (6 bases). Germline CDR1 reads WSHSY; CDR2 reads SAAADI. V dropped 8 bases and J dropped 2 bases, with 13 bases sitting between them. CDR3 size: 13 residues. CDR3 nucleotide sequence: TGCGCCAGCGGTTACGGGGGAACCTACGAGCAGTACTTC. It specifies CASGYGGTYEQYF.

The table lists this clone with a count of one. The chain joins TRBV7-2 to TRBJ2-5; D is possibly TRBD2 (5 bases). Trimming removed 1 base at V and 6 bases at J, with 9 bases between. This CDR3 comprises 13 residues. Germline V gene sequence: CDR1 SGHTA, CDR2 FQGNSA. The CDR3 sequence: CASSLDSSKTQYF. CDR3 sequence (DNA): TGTGCCAGCAGCTTAGACTCTAGCAAGACCCAGTACTTC.

DNA for the CDR3: TGTGCCAGCAGCTTAACGGGCGGGACCGAGCAGTACTTC. Its protein is CASSLTGGTEQYF. The chain uses TRBV7-3 and TRBJ2-7, with D possibly TRBD2 on 6 matching bases. The CDR3 is made up of 13 amino acids. The germline V gene encodes CDR1 SGHTA and CDR2 FQGTGA. V was cut by 0 bases and J by 6 bases, with 9 bases left in between.

J is TRBJ1-3 and V is TRBV12-3 or TRBV12-4, with no clear D. The V gene lost 7 bases and the J gene lost 0 bases, with 7 bases spanning the gap. The CDR3 spans 13 residues. This CDR3 reads CASNPGSGNTIYF. In DNA form, the CDR3 reads TGTGCCAGCAACCCGGGCTCTGGAAACACCATATATTTT.

The chain has TRBV11-2 and TRBJ2-7; D perhaps matches TRBD2 (6 bases). Trimming took off 4 bases at V and 0 bases at J, with 10 bases between the two ends. CDR3 size: 14 residues. CDR1 SGHAT and CDR2 FQNNGV come from the germline V gene. CDR3 coding DNA: TGTGCCAGCAGCTCCGGGACTTCCTCCTACGAGCAGTACTTC. Its protein product is CASSSGTSSYEQYF.

V and J are TRBV7-9 and TRBJ2-1; 7 positions match TRBD2. V lost 0 bases and J lost 7; bases outside the gene matches: 12. The CDR3 length is 17 residues. Germline CDR1 reads SEHNR; CDR2 reads FQNEAQ (reference sequence). The CDR3 reads CASSLAAWGGIRNEQFF. The CDR3 nucleotides read TGTGCCAGCAGCTTAGCCGCTTGGGGGGGAATCCGGAATGAGCAGTTCTTC. Variable domain in full (rest from reference TRBV7-9 and TRBJ2-1): DTGVSQNPRHKITKRGQNVTFRCDPISEHNRLYWYRQTLGQGPEFLTYFQNEAQLEKSRLLSDRFSAERPKGSFSTLEIQRTEQGDSAMYLCASSLAAWGGIRNEQFFGPGTRLTVL.

The V and J genes are TRBV6-2 or TRBV6-3 and TRBJ2-7; 7 bases align to TRBD1. Per germline, CDR1 MNHEY and CDR2 SVGEGT. The CDR3 has 13 residues. V dropped 4 bases and J dropped 9; count of bases not matched to a gene: 9. The DNA of the CDR3 is TGTGCCAGCAGTTTGACAGGGCCCAGTGGGCAGTACTTC. Residues: CASSLTGPSGQYF.

This clone was detected a few times. This chain connects TRBV7-2 to TRBJ1-2, with 9 bases aligning to TRBD1. CDR1 and CDR2 from the germline V gene are SGHTA and FQGNSA. There are 13 residues in the CDR3. Trimming cost V 5 bases and J 6 bases; bases outside gene matches: 4. CDR3 protein: CASSARTGDGYTF. CDR3 in DNA: TGTGCCAGCAGCGCCAGGACAGGGGATGGCTACACCTTC.

The J gene is TRBJ1-2, the V gene TRBV21-1; the table's D gene call, TRBD1, was not cross checked with the DNA. TRBV21-1 constitutes a pseudogene. The CDR3 covers 13 residues. The CDR3: CASRITGDFGYTF. The CDR3 region has the DNA TGTGCCAGCAGAATCACAGGGGATTTCGGCTACACCTTC.

This chain joins TRBV5-5 and TRBJ1-3; D ambiguous. V lost 0 bases to trimming and J lost 0 bases, with 10 bases between them. From germline, CDR1 is SGHKS and CDR2 YYEKEE (reference sequence). The CDR3 has 16 amino acids. In DNA, the CDR3 is TGTGCCAGCAGCTTGGGTTCCCCGGGCTCTGGAAACACCATATATTTT. This codes for CASSLGSPGSGNTIYF.

The V call is TRBV3-1 (or the pseudogene TRBV3-2), the J call TRBJ1-1; TRBD1 matches at 9 bases. Looked up from germline, CDR1 is LGHDT and CDR2 is YNNKEL (reference sequence). The length of the CDR3 is 14 residues. J gave up 7 bases and V 4 bases, and 7 bases lay outside the gene matches. The CDR3 spells CASSPRDRGDEAFF. CDR3 nucleotides: TGTGCCAGCAGCCCCAGAGACAGGGGGGATGAAGCTTTCTTT.

The rearrangement joins TRBV5-8 to TRBJ1-1; D not resolved. From germline, CDR1 is SGHTS and CDR2 YDEGEE. V was clipped by 4 bases and J by 5 bases, with 18 bases between them. This CDR3 is 15 amino acids long. The CDR3 nucleotides read TGTGCCAGCAGCCTAAAGCCCCCCCCAACAACTGAAGCTTTCTTT. Translating it yields CASSLKPPPTTEAFF.

CDR3 bases: TGCAGCGTGGCGGGACTAGCGGGGATAGGGTACGAGCAGTACTTC. This translates into CSVAGLAGIGYEQYF. J is TRBJ2-7 and V is TRBV29-1; 13 positions match TRBD2. CDR3 length: 15 residues. The germline V gene has CDR1 SQVTM and CDR2 ANQGSEA. V lost 6 bases, J lost 4 bases, and 9 bases stayed unmatched.

This clone was counted only a few times. The V gene is TRBV19, the J gene TRBJ1-5; no reliable D call. V was cut by 7 bases and J by 3 bases, with 10 bases left in between. CDR3 length: 13 residues. Germline CDR1 reads LNHDA; CDR2 reads SQIVND (reference sequence). CDR3 loop: CASTRESNQPQHF. In DNA form, the CDR3 reads TGTGCCAGTACCCGGGAATCCAATCAGCCCCAGCATTTT.

V gene TRBV2 combines with J gene TRBJ1-5, with 8 bases identical to TRBD1. V lost 6 bases and J lost 3; bases outside the gene matches: 7. The CDR3 contains 15 residues. CDR1 and CDR2 from the germline V gene are SNHLY and FYNNEI. Here the CDR3 reads CASSKDRVNNQPQHF. CDR3 nucleotides: TGTGCCAGCAGCAAGGACAGGGTGAACAATCAGCCCCAGCATTTT.

The rearrangement links TRBV6-2 or TRBV6-3 to TRBJ2-1; tentative D call: TRBD1 (5 bases). The length of the CDR3 is 11 residues. V lost 5 bases and J 10 bases, leaving 9 bases between the germline ends. CDR1 and CDR2 (germline): MNHEY, SVGEGT. The CDR3 DNA sequence: TGTGCCAGCAGTACCAGGACAGAGCAGTTCTTC. Its translation is CASSTRTEQFF.

This rearrangement joins TRBV6-6 to TRBJ2-7; D remains ambiguous. Trimming removed 4 bases from V and 0 bases from J, with 10 bases in between. Germline V gene data show CDR1 as MNHNY and CDR2 as SVGAGI (reference sequence). CDR3 length equals 14 residues. The CDR3 reads CASSSGSSSYEQYF. In DNA, the CDR3 is TGTGCCAGCAGTTCCGGGTCAAGCTCCTACGAGCAGTACTTC.